The 13 T cell receptor beta chains below come from one sample, sequenced in a study of long-term antiretroviral therapy in people with HIV. Version v3.0 of the immunoSEQ assay was performed at survey level. Clones were sequenced by immunoSEQ multiplex PCR, and TCRdb holds only the in-frame ones, with some missing. The table shows under 25,000 clones, with 76% occurring only once. This material consisted of unsorted PBMCs, taken 0.5 years before starting antiretroviral therapy. These TCRs come from a man between 18 and 35 years old with HIV.

This clone was seen only a few times. This chain joins TRBV5-6 and TRBJ2-7, with TRBD2 identical over 8 bases. Germline CDR1 and CDR2: SGHDT and YYEEEE. This CDR3 spans 14 amino acids. V was clipped by 2 bases and J by 4 bases; unmatched bases: 5. The CDR3 bases are TGTGCCAGCAGCTTTAAGCCTAGCGGGTACGAGCAGTACTTC. Translated: CASSFKPSGYEQYF.

This chain links TRBV6-1 with TRBJ1-1; D remains ambiguous. The length of the CDR3 is 19 residues. Trimming removed 4 bases from V and 0 bases from J, with 24 bases in between. CDR1 and CDR2 (germline): MNHNS, SASEGT. The CDR3 sequence: CASSVLRWPGSQMNTEAFF. CDR3 DNA: TGTGCCAGCAGTGTCCTGAGGTGGCCGGGATCCCAGATGAACACTGAAGCTTTCTTT.

The chain combines TRBV7-9 with TRBJ2-7; TRBD1 or TRBD2 may be the D gene (5 bases each). This CDR3 comprises 13 residues. CDR1 and CDR2 from the germline V gene are SEHNR and FQNEAQ (reference sequence). Trimming pared 5 bases from V and 5 bases from J, leaving 13 bases between. The CDR3 nucleotides are TGTGCCAGCAGCCGGGACCATCTCCACGAGCAGTACTTC. Translating gives CASSRDHLHEQYF.

This clone was seen a handful of times. This rearrangement joins TRBV5-6 to TRBJ1-2; unclear D gene. The CDR3 spans 15 residues. Trimming pared 4 bases from V and 0 bases from J, leaving 13 bases between. In germline, CDR1 is SGHDT, CDR2 YYEEEE. CDR3 in amino acids: CASSPVGATNYGYTF. The CDR3 region has the DNA TGTGCCAGCAGCCCAGTAGGAGCCACTAACTATGGCTACACCTTC.

This sequence joins TRBV27 and TRBJ2-1; D ambiguous. V gave up 3 bases and J gave up 1 base, with 10 bases separating them. The CDR3 covers 15 residues. Germline values: CDR1 MNHEY, CDR2 SMNVEV (reference sequence). Written as DNA, the CDR3 is TGTGCCAGCAGTTTCGACTTCTCATCCTACAATGAGCAGTTCTTC. This gives the protein CASSFDFSSYNEQFF.

This clone was recorded once. The V gene is TRBV6-5, the J gene TRBJ1-5; D call uncertain. With 0 bases removed from V and 5 bases from J, the gap between germline ends came to 5 bases. Germline values: CDR1 MNHEY, CDR2 SVGAGI. The CDR3 contains 13 residues. This CDR3 reads CASSYSLDQPQHF. The CDR3, as DNA: TGTGCCAGCAGTTACTCCCTAGATCAGCCCCAGCATTTT.

The chain links TRBV7-9 to TRBJ1-6; D perhaps matches TRBD1 (6 bases). From germline, CDR1 is SEHNR and CDR2 FQNEAQ (reference sequence). This CDR3 spans 13 amino acids. V lost 2 bases and J lost 8, with 7 bases in between. CDR3 in DNA: TGTGCCAGCAGCTTATCAGGGGATTCACCCCTCCACTTT. Translating gives CASSLSGDSPLHF. The full variable domain, in which reference TRBV7-9 and TRBJ1-6 provide the parts outside the CDR3, is DTGVSQNPRHKITKRGQNVTFRCDPISEHNRLYWYRQTLGQGPEFLTYFQNEAQLEKSRLLSDRFSAERPKGSFSTLEIQRTEQGDSAMYLCASSLSGDSPLHFGNGTRLTVT.

The chain recombines TRBV6-5 with TRBJ1-2; 11 bases agree with TRBD1. The CDR3 loop spans 16 amino acids. Losses at the gene ends were 0 bases for V and 4 bases for J; bases not matched to a gene: 4. Germline values: CDR1 MNHEY, CDR2 SVGAGI. CDR3: CASSYSRTGGSYGYTF. CDR3 sequence (DNA): TGTGCCAGCAGTTACTCTCGGACAGGGGGCAGCTATGGCTACACCTTC.

This clone was seen a few times. The chain employs TRBV6-6 and TRBJ1-4; D not certain. Per the germline V gene, CDR1 is MNHNY and CDR2 is SVGAGI (reference sequence). Trimming pared 10 bases from V and 0 bases from J, leaving 9 bases between. The CDR3 is made up of 13 amino acids. CDR3 nucleotide sequence: TGTGCCACCATTCAAGCAACTAATGAAAAACTGTTTTTT. It specifies CATIQATNEKLFF.

The chain links TRBV4-1 to TRBJ2-3; 10 positions agree with TRBD2. The CDR3 sequence is 16 residues long. Losses at the gene ends were 0 bases for V and 3 bases for J; bases not matched to a gene: 3. Germline CDR1 is MGHRA and CDR2 is YSYEKL. For the CDR3, the DNA is TGCGCCAGCAGCCAAGAACAGCGGGAGGGAACAGATACGCAGTATTTT. Residues: CASSQEQREGTDTQYF.

The chain uses TRBV9 and TRBJ2-1, with 15 bases matching TRBD2. CDR1 and CDR2 (germline): SGDLS, YYNGEE. The CDR3 length is 20 residues. The junction had 13 bases not matched to a gene; V was cut back by 1 base and J by 5 bases. CDR3 sequence: CASSVTGLAGGSGINNEQFF. The CDR3 DNA reads TGTGCCAGCAGCGTAACCGGACTAGCGGGGGGGTCGGGTATCAACAATGAGCAGTTCTTC.

This clone was observed a few times. The chain employs TRBV6-5 and TRBJ1-2, with TRBD1 matching 7 bases. CDR1 is MNHEY, CDR2 SVGAGI, per germline. V dropped 6 bases and J dropped 4; count of bases not matched to a gene: 5. CDR3 length: 13 residues. CDR3 loop: CASSLGQIYGYTF. The CDR3 nucleotides are TGTGCCAGCAGCCTGGGACAGATCTATGGCTACACCTTC.

This chain's CDR3 is CASSTQGRNEQFF. CDR3 nucleotide sequence: TGTGCCAGCAGTACACAGGGGCGCAATGAGCAGTTCTTC. The chain joins TRBV6-5 to TRBJ2-1; 7 bases are a match to TRBD1. CDR3 length: 13 residues. V lost 5 bases, J lost 6 bases, and 4 bases stayed unmatched. Germline V gene sequence: CDR1 MNHEY, CDR2 SVGAGI.